Here is one TCR beta chain with its context. Via MiXCR, TCRdb re-called the 5' RACE reads, giving one row per CDR3 protein. The sample lists approximately 500,000 distinct CDR3 sequences, approximately 24% occurring once. The sample originates from a study of identical twins. J gave up 5 bases and V 3 bases, and 10 bases lay outside the gene matches. The V gene's germline CDR1 is SGHNT and CDR2 YENEEA. This CDR3 region has 17 residues. The same specimen was also included in a second study, on T cells expressing NK-cell markers.

This clonotype was obtained from a woman aged 18-29 years in good health. This chain connects TRBV11-3 to TRBJ2-1; TRBD2 matches at 10 bases. The sequencing sample was made of CD4+ T cells sorted from blood. The CDR3 sequence is CASSFTPLAGLHNEQFF. CDR3 coding DNA: TGTGCCAGCAGCTTCACCCCACTAGCGGGGTTGCACAATGAGCAGTTCTTC.